Listed below are T cell receptor beta chains from one sample, sequenced in a study of blood T cell repertoires in COVID-19. Some clones are missing from TCRdb's copy, which holds only in-frame ones; the method was immunoSEQ multiplex PCR. The data contain some 72,000 clones, approximately 80% of them seen just once; the ten biggest clones take up 13%. Specimen: peripheral blood. The source is a man aged 50 to 59 with COVID-19, enrolled during active disease. Both conserved end residues are part of each CDR3. Each record gives: D gene, J gene, clone size, V gene, CDR3 protein, CDR3 DNA. The D gene is left open where the match is weak. Expanded clones get a size class; other rows say once, few or many, or leave the size out.

d_gene: NA
j_gene: TRBJ1-1
abundance: NA
v_gene: TRBV7-9
CDR3aa: CASSLALEYEAFF
CDR3nt: TGTGCCAGCAGCTTAGCGCTCGAGTATGAAGCTTTCTTT

d_gene: NA
j_gene: TRBJ1-5
abundance: NA
v_gene: TRBV2
CDR3aa: CASSDQGSNQPQHF
CDR3nt: TGTGCCAGCAGTGATCAGGGGAGCAATCAGCCCCAGCATTTT

d_gene: TRBD2
j_gene: TRBJ2-7
abundance: NA
v_gene: TRBV10-3
CDR3aa: CAISESGRTSGYEQYF
CDR3nt: TGTGCCATCAGTGAGTCTGGTAGGACTAGCGGATACGAGCAGTACTTC

d_gene: NA
j_gene: TRBJ1-5
abundance: NA
v_gene: TRBV2
CDR3aa: CASRRRTGEDQPQHF
CDR3nt: TGTGCCAGCAGGAGGAGGACGGGGGAGGATCAGCCCCAGCATTTT

d_gene: NA
j_gene: TRBJ1-6
abundance: once
v_gene: TRBV7-9
CDR3aa: CAGRNSGSPLHF
CDR3nt: TGTGCCGGCAGGAATAGCGGATCACCCCTCCACTTT

d_gene: TRBD1
j_gene: TRBJ1-2
abundance: NA
v_gene: TRBV3-1/TRBV3-2
CDR3aa: CASSTLQGDYGYTF
CDR3nt: TGTGCCAGCAGTACTCTCCAGGGGGACTATGGCTACACCTTC

d_gene: TRBD1
j_gene: TRBJ1-1
abundance: NA
v_gene: TRBV14
CDR3aa: CASSQGQGGTEAFF
CDR3nt: TGTGCCAGCAGCCAGGGACAGGGGGGAACTGAAGCTTTCTTT

d_gene: TRBD2
j_gene: TRBJ2-1
abundance: few
v_gene: TRBV6-7
CDR3aa: CASSYIISTSLAGDEQFF
CDR3nt: TGTGCCAGCAGTTACATCATCAGTACTTCGCTAGCGGGAGATGAGCAGTTCTTC

d_gene: TRBD1
j_gene: TRBJ1-1
abundance: once
v_gene: TRBV6-5
CDR3aa: CASKGAQGNTEAFF
CDR3nt: TGTGCCAGTAAGGGGGCGCAGGGGAACACTGAAGCTTTCTTT

d_gene: NA
j_gene: TRBJ2-3
abundance: NA
v_gene: TRBV19
CDR3aa: CASSMGSATDTQYF
CDR3nt: TGTGCCAGTAGTATGGGTAGCGCCACAGATACGCAGTATTTT

d_gene: TRBD1
j_gene: TRBJ1-6
abundance: NA
v_gene: TRBV30
CDR3aa: CAWSVNVGGTGQSPLHF
CDR3nt: TGTGCCTGGAGTGTAAATGTGGGCGGGACAGGGCAGTCACCCCTCCACTTT

d_gene: NA
j_gene: TRBJ2-1
abundance: few
v_gene: TRBV7-3
CDR3aa: CASSGGLSHEQFF
CDR3nt: TGTGCCAGCAGCGGGGGACTTTCGCATGAGCAGTTCTTC

d_gene: NA
j_gene: TRBJ2-2
abundance: NA
v_gene: TRBV6-1
CDR3aa: CASSEAYFPGELFF
CDR3nt: TGTGCCAGCAGTGAAGCGTATTTTCCCGGGGAGCTGTTTTTT

d_gene: TRBD2
j_gene: TRBJ2-1
abundance: many
v_gene: TRBV28
CDR3aa: CASRSTSKYNEQFF
CDR3nt: TGTGCCAGCAGGTCGACTAGCAAATACAATGAGCAGTTCTTC

d_gene: TRBD1
j_gene: TRBJ2-2
abundance: NA
v_gene: TRBV7-2
CDR3aa: CASSWGQAYTGELFF
CDR3nt: TGTGCCAGCAGCTGGGGACAGGCGTACACCGGGGAGCTGTTTTTT

d_gene: NA
j_gene: TRBJ2-1
abundance: NA
v_gene: TRBV15
CDR3aa: CATSWELAGNSYNEQFF
CDR3nt: TGTGCCACCAGCTGGGAGCTGGCGGGAAACTCCTACAATGAGCAGTTCTTC

d_gene: TRBD1
j_gene: TRBJ2-7
abundance: NA
v_gene: TRBV5-5
CDR3aa: CASTASGTGGPYEQYF
CDR3nt: TGTGCCAGCACGGCCTCCGGGACAGGGGGGCCCTACGAGCAGTACTTC

d_gene: NA
j_gene: TRBJ1-2
abundance: NA
v_gene: TRBV10-3
CDR3aa: CAISGNRDGYTF
CDR3nt: TGTGCCATCAGTGGTAACAGGGATGGCTACACCTTC

d_gene: NA
j_gene: TRBJ1-4
abundance: NA
v_gene: TRBV5-1
CDR3aa: CASSLQLREEKLFF
CDR3nt: TGCGCCAGCAGCTTACAGCTACGGGAAGAAAAACTGTTTTTT

d_gene: TRBD1
j_gene: TRBJ1-2
abundance: NA
v_gene: TRBV7-6
CDR3aa: CASSPGGRDRGYTF
CDR3nt: TGTGCCAGCAGCCCAGGGGGCAGGGATCGTGGCTACACCTTC

d_gene: TRBD2
j_gene: TRBJ2-2
abundance: NA
v_gene: TRBV14
CDR3aa: CASYDSGLAGELFF
CDR3nt: TGTGCCAGTTACGATAGCGGGCTCGCCGGGGAGCTGTTTTTT

d_gene: TRBD2
j_gene: TRBJ2-2
abundance: NA
v_gene: TRBV7-9
CDR3aa: CASKRAGAMANTGELFF
CDR3nt: TGTGCCAGTAAAAGGGCGGGAGCTATGGCGAACACCGGGGAGCTGTTTTTT

d_gene: NA
j_gene: TRBJ2-2
abundance: NA
v_gene: TRBV24-1
CDR3aa: CATSGGDHTGELFF
CDR3nt: TGTGCCACCAGTGGGGGGGATCACACCGGGGAGCTGTTTTTT

d_gene: NA
j_gene: TRBJ2-3
abundance: NA
v_gene: TRBV20-1
CDR3aa: CSAPRRDTQYF
CDR3nt: TGCAGTGCTCCTAGGAGGGATACGCAGTATTTT

d_gene: TRBD1
j_gene: TRBJ2-2
abundance: NA
v_gene: TRBV9
CDR3aa: CASSVGTGGHLGELFF
CDR3nt: TGTGCCAGCAGCGTAGGGACAGGGGGCCATTTAGGGGAGCTGTTTTTT

d_gene: NA
j_gene: TRBJ1-1
abundance: NA
v_gene: TRBV28
CDR3aa: CASSRGLRTEAFF
CDR3nt: TGTGCCAGCAGTCGGGGACTGCGTACTGAAGCTTTCTTT

d_gene: TRBD2
j_gene: TRBJ2-1
abundance: NA
v_gene: TRBV5-1
CDR3aa: CASSPEGLKYEQFF
CDR3nt: TGCGCCAGCAGCCCGGAGGGACTAAAATATGAGCAGTTCTTC

d_gene: NA
j_gene: TRBJ2-6
abundance: NA
v_gene: TRBV5-1
CDR3aa: CASDGGGSGANVLTF
CDR3nt: TGCGCCAGTGACGGGGGTGGATCTGGGGCCAACGTCCTGACTTTC

d_gene: NA
j_gene: TRBJ1-1
abundance: NA
v_gene: TRBV7-3
CDR3aa: CASSLNNRASAEAFF
CDR3nt: TGTGCCAGCAGCTTAAACAACAGGGCGAGCGCTGAAGCTTTCTTT

d_gene: TRBD2
j_gene: TRBJ2-7
abundance: NA
v_gene: TRBV3-1/TRBV3-2
CDR3aa: CASSQDRPGLYISYEQYF
CDR3nt: TGTGCCAGCAGCCAAGATAGACCGGGACTATACATCTCCTACGAGCAGTACTTC

d_gene: TRBD2
j_gene: TRBJ2-1
abundance: NA
v_gene: TRBV11-3
CDR3aa: CASSLDGFRGDEQFF
CDR3nt: TGTGCCAGCAGCTTAGACGGATTCCGGGGGGATGAGCAGTTCTTC

d_gene: NA
j_gene: TRBJ2-3
abundance: NA
v_gene: TRBV25-1
CDR3aa: CASSVQGTDTQYF
CDR3nt: TGTGCCAGCAGTGTGCAGGGAACAGATACGCAGTATTTT

d_gene: TRBD1
j_gene: TRBJ1-2
abundance: NA
v_gene: TRBV29-1
CDR3aa: CSVSNIPGTGGAGYGYTF
CDR3nt: TGCAGCGTTAGCAATATCCCCGGGACAGGGGGCGCCGGCTATGGCTACACCTTC

d_gene: TRBD2
j_gene: TRBJ2-1
abundance: NA
v_gene: TRBV4-2
CDR3aa: CASSTTGTSVVNEQFF
CDR3nt: TGTGCCAGCAGCACGACCGGGACTAGCGTCGTGAATGAGCAGTTCTTC

d_gene: NA
j_gene: TRBJ2-7
abundance: NA
v_gene: TRBV5-1
CDR3aa: CASSDTNRYSSYEQYF
CDR3nt: TGCGCCAGCAGCGATACTAACAGGTATAGCTCCTACGAGCAGTACTTC

d_gene: NA
j_gene: TRBJ1-5
abundance: few
v_gene: TRBV6-1
CDR3aa: CASSEATGGGQPQHF
CDR3nt: TGTGCCAGCAGTGAGGCGACCGGGGGGGGTCAGCCCCAGCATTTT

d_gene: TRBD1
j_gene: TRBJ1-2
abundance: NA
v_gene: TRBV19
CDR3aa: CASSSTNRGIFYGYTF
CDR3nt: TGTGCCAGTAGTTCTACCAACAGGGGGATTTTCTATGGCTACACCTTC

d_gene: TRBD1
j_gene: TRBJ1-1
abundance: NA
v_gene: TRBV27
CDR3aa: CASSFLQGAGDTEAFF
CDR3nt: TGTGCCAGCAGTTTCCTCCAGGGGGCGGGCGACACTGAAGCTTTCTTT

d_gene: NA
j_gene: TRBJ2-7
abundance: few
v_gene: TRBV6-2/TRBV6-3
CDR3aa: CASSSTQAGEQYF
CDR3nt: TGTGCCAGCAGTTCCACCCAGGCCGGTGAGCAGTACTTC

d_gene: TRBD1
j_gene: TRBJ1-2
abundance: NA
v_gene: TRBV6-5
CDR3aa: CASSYSLDRVYGYTF
CDR3nt: TGTGCCAGCAGTTACTCGTTGGACAGGGTCTATGGCTACACCTTC

d_gene: TRBD1
j_gene: TRBJ1-4
abundance: NA
v_gene: TRBV28
CDR3aa: CASSTITGGVEKLFF
CDR3nt: TGTGCCAGCAGTACCATAACAGGGGGCGTTGAAAAACTGTTTTTT

d_gene: TRBD2
j_gene: TRBJ2-1
abundance: once
v_gene: TRBV4-2
CDR3aa: CASSQGTSGSYNEQFF
CDR3nt: TGTGCCAGCAGCCAAGGGACTAGCGGCTCCTACAATGAGCAGTTCTTC

d_gene: NA
j_gene: TRBJ2-4
abundance: NA
v_gene: TRBV2
CDR3aa: CASSPQRHYKNIQYF
CDR3nt: TGTGCCAGCAGTCCCCAGCGGCATTACAAAAACATTCAGTACTTC

d_gene: TRBD1
j_gene: TRBJ1-6
abundance: NA
v_gene: TRBV4-3
CDR3aa: CASSQDAGQGAGSPLHF
CDR3nt: TGCGCCAGCAGCCAAGATGCAGGACAGGGGGCAGGGTCACCCCTCCACTTT

d_gene: NA
j_gene: TRBJ2-2
abundance: NA
v_gene: TRBV6-4
CDR3aa: CASSDSSGNTGELFF
CDR3nt: TGTGCCAGCAGTGACTCTAGCGGGAACACCGGGGAGCTGTTTTTT

d_gene: NA
j_gene: TRBJ2-7
abundance: NA
v_gene: TRBV7-9
CDR3aa: CASSLRTSYEQYF
CDR3nt: TGTGCCAGCAGCTTGAGGACTTCCTACGAGCAGTACTTC

d_gene: NA
j_gene: TRBJ2-7
abundance: NA
v_gene: TRBV9
CDR3aa: CASSVGGVDDEQYF
CDR3nt: TGTGCCAGCAGCGTAGGGGGGGTCGACGACGAGCAGTACTTC

d_gene: TRBD2
j_gene: TRBJ2-1
abundance: NA
v_gene: TRBV28
CDR3aa: CASRPGGAGKINEQFF
CDR3nt: TGTGCCAGCAGACCCGGGGGAGCGGGAAAAATCAATGAGCAGTTCTTC

d_gene: NA
j_gene: TRBJ2-1
abundance: NA
v_gene: TRBV11-1
CDR3aa: CASSTTGDEQFF
CDR3nt: TGTGCCAGCAGCACAACGGGGGATGAGCAGTTCTTC

d_gene: NA
j_gene: TRBJ2-1
abundance: NA
v_gene: TRBV5-4
CDR3aa: CASSLPGMYNEQFF
CDR3nt: TGTGCCAGCAGCTTGCCCGGGATGTACAATGAGCAGTTCTTC

d_gene: NA
j_gene: TRBJ2-7
abundance: NA
v_gene: TRBV28
CDR3aa: CASSLASSHEQYF
CDR3nt: TGTGCCAGCAGTTTGGCTAGCAGCCACGAGCAGTACTTC

d_gene: TRBD1
j_gene: TRBJ2-3
abundance: NA
v_gene: TRBV5-1
CDR3aa: CASRSGTGFADTQYF
CDR3nt: TGCGCCAGCAGGTCCGGGACAGGGTTCGCAGATACGCAGTATTTT

d_gene: NA
j_gene: TRBJ2-7
abundance: NA
v_gene: TRBV28
CDR3aa: CASNTRGWSYEQYF
CDR3nt: TGTGCCAGCAATACCCGGGGATGGAGTTACGAGCAGTACTTC

d_gene: TRBD2
j_gene: TRBJ2-7
abundance: few
v_gene: TRBV11-2
CDR3aa: CASSLSPLGLAEHSYEQYF
CDR3nt: TGTGCCAGCAGCTTATCTCCGTTGGGACTAGCGGAACACTCCTACGAGCAGTACTTC

d_gene: NA
j_gene: TRBJ2-5
abundance: NA
v_gene: TRBV25-1
CDR3aa: CASSESIDQETQYF
CDR3nt: TGTGCCAGCAGTGAATCGATAGACCAAGAGACCCAGTACTTC

d_gene: NA
j_gene: TRBJ2-5
abundance: NA
v_gene: TRBV7-2
CDR3aa: CASRQQETQYF
CDR3nt: TGTGCCAGCAGACAACAAGAGACCCAGTACTTC

d_gene: NA
j_gene: TRBJ1-2
abundance: NA
v_gene: TRBV6-2/TRBV6-3
CDR3aa: CASSSQERFFYGYTF
CDR3nt: TGTGCCAGCAGTTCTCAGGAAAGGTTCTTCTATGGCTACACCTTC

d_gene: TRBD1
j_gene: TRBJ1-1
abundance: once
v_gene: TRBV10-3
CDR3aa: CAIIGTGGTEAFF
CDR3nt: TGTGCCATAATCGGGACAGGGGGCACTGAAGCTTTCTTT

d_gene: TRBD2
j_gene: TRBJ2-1
abundance: NA
v_gene: TRBV27
CDR3aa: CASNQITGTSNEQFF
CDR3nt: TGTGCCAGCAACCAGATTACCGGGACTAGCAATGAGCAGTTCTTC

d_gene: NA
j_gene: TRBJ1-5
abundance: NA
v_gene: TRBV6-5
CDR3aa: CASSPRGARQPQHF
CDR3nt: TGTGCCAGCTCTCCCCGGGGGGCGCGTCAGCCCCAGCATTTT